This T cell receptor (beta chain) was obtained from a study of T cells in Graves' hyperthyroidism and ophthalmopathy. Study-level findings and limits: The model foresaw ophthalmopathy a median 6.5 months prior to onset. Researchers found most expanded thyroid clonotypes above 0.001 in blood as well.

The study excluded patients with uncontrolled infection, other autoimmune disease, pregnancy or lactation. Cells are PBMCs isolated from over 7.5 ml of fresh blood. The V segment lost 6 bases and the J segment 6 bases; nucleotides outside the gene matches: 7. Germline V gene lookup returns CDR1 SQVTM and CDR2 ANQGSEA. The length of the CDR3 is 12 residues. This clonotype was counted many times. Its antigen remains unknown. Authors of the study amplified TCR beta CDR3 regions from RNA transcripts. TCR CDR3 regions were first amplified by RT-PCR with HTBI primers. TCRdb ran MiXCR on the multiplex PCR reads and lists one entry per CDR3 protein. Of roughly 200,000 distinct CDR3 sequences in the sample, 15% to 20% were seen once.

The chain recombines TRBV29-1 with TRBJ1-1; 7 bases agree with TRBD1. The sequencing input was blood. The receptor was derived from a man aged 35 to 55 with Graves' hyperthyroidism. The CDR3 is CSVREQGSEAFF. CDR3 bases: TGCAGCGTGAGGGAACAGGGGTCTGAAGCTTTCTTT.